This TCR beta chain was observed in a study of identical twins. Whole-study findings and limits: The authors noted that invariant MAIT and iNKT cells could partly confound zero-insertion analyses.

MiXCR, run by TCRdb on the 5' RACE reads, gives a single entry per CDR3 protein. The sample contains around 670,000 distinct CDR3 sequences, roughly 6% of which appear only once. Notes on this clonotype: Its cognate antigen is unknown.

With V trimmed by 0 bases and J by 0 bases, 11 bases remained unmatched. The germline V gene encodes CDR1 SGHAT and CDR2 FQDESV (reference sequence). The CDR3 has 19 residues. Specimen: naive T cells sorted from blood. This TCR was recovered from a man between 18 and 35 years old in good health. V is TRBV11-1 and J is TRBJ1-3; 7 bases line up with TRBD1. In DNA, the CDR3 is TGTGCCAGCAGCTTAGCCGCCCATGGACAGGCGAACTCTGGAAACACCATATATTTT. It yields the protein CASSLAAHGQANSGNTIYF.